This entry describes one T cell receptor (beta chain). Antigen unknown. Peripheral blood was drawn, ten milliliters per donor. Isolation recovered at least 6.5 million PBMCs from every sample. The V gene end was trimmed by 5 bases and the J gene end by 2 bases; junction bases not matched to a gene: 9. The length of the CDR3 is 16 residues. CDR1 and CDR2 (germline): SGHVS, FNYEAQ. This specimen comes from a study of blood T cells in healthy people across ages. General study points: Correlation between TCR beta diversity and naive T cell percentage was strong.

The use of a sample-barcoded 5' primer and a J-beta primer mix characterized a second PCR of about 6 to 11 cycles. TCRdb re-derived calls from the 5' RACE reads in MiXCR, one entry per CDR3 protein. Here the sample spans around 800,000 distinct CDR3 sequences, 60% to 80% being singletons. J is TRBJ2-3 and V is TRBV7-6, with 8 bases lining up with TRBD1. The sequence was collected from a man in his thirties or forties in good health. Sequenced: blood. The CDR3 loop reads CASSPRDRLSTDTQYF. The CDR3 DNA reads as TGTGCCAGCAGCCCCCGGGACAGGCTATCCACAGATACGCAGTATTTT.